Shown below are 11 T cell receptor beta chains from a single sample sequenced in a study of shared clonotypes between healthy human individuals. Some clones are missing from TCRdb's copy, which holds only in-frame ones; the method was immunoSEQ multiplex PCR. The sample records 2 million to 2.5 million clones, 80% to 95% being singletons. The specimen was naive CD4+ T cells from PBMCs. Subset described: CD45RA+ positively selected. These receptors were taken from a man aged 18 to 29 in good health. Some clones in this sample may be carry-over from other donors' samples.

The chain uses TRBV28 and TRBJ1-1, with TRBD1 as a possible D gene (5 bases). CDR1 MDHEN and CDR2 SYDVKM come from the germline V gene. This CDR3 spans 12 amino acids. Trimming took off 6 bases at V and 7 bases at J, with 12 bases between the two ends. CDR3 coding DNA: TGTGCCAGCAGCGGTGTGGGGCGTGAAGCTTTCTTT. Translation gives CASSGVGREAFF.

V gene TRBV7-6 combines with J gene TRBJ1-1, with D possibly being TRBD1 (6 bases). The CDR3 is made up of 13 amino acids. Deletions cut 4 bases from V and 10 bases from J, with 16 bases between. Germline-derived CDR1 and CDR2 are SGHVS and FNYEAQ. Here the CDR3 DNA reads TGTGCCAGCAGCTCAACAGGGCCCGCGGGAGCTTTCTTT. It is translated as CASSSTGPAGAFF.

This sequence joins TRBV5-3 and TRBJ2-5, with TRBD1 as a possible D gene (7 bases). TRBV5-3 falls under the ORF class, with uncertain function. CDR3 length equals 15 residues. Trimming shortened V by 10 bases and J by 1 base, and 20 bases separated the two germline ends. The CDR3 sequence: CAGGSRTGSQETQYF. The DNA of the CDR3 is TGTGCCGGGGGGAGTCGGACAGGTTCCCAAGAGACCCAGTACTTC.

V gene TRBV27 combines with J gene TRBJ2-7; D is possibly TRBD1 or TRBD2 (5 bases each). V lost 1 base, J lost 0 bases, and 22 bases lay in between. The CDR3 sequence is 19 residues long. Germline loops: CDR1 MNHEY, CDR2 SMNVEV (reference sequence). The CDR3 here is CASSLWLGPGTTNSYEQYF. The CDR3 DNA reads TGTGCCAGCAGTTTATGGTTGGGGCCCGGGACCACCAACTCCTACGAGCAGTACTTC.

The chain links TRBV6-1 to TRBJ2-1; TRBD1 matches 8 bases. The V gene's germline CDR1 is MNHNS and CDR2 SASEGT. The V and J ends lost 4 bases and 9 bases, in that order; junction bases with no gene match: 5. This CDR3 has 13 residues. In DNA, the CDR3 is TGTGCCAGCAGTGGCCCGACAGGGGCTGAGCAGTTCTTC. It specifies CASSGPTGAEQFF.

This clone is a singleton in its sample. The chain has TRBV11-2 and TRBJ2-5; 9 nucleotides agree with TRBD1. The CDR3 is 16 amino acids. Trimming took 6 bases from V and 5 from J; bases not matched to a gene: 13. Germline loops: CDR1 SGHAT, CDR2 FQNNGV. In DNA, the CDR3 is TGTGCCAGCAGACCTACCGACAGGGGGTTTATGGAGACCCAGTACTTC. Translated: CASRPTDRGFMETQYF. Full variable domain (remainder filled in from reference TRBV11-2 and TRBJ2-5): EAGVAQSPRYKIIEKRQSVAFWCNPISGHATLYWYQQILGQGPKLLIQFQNNGVVDDSQLPKDRFSAERLKGVDSTLKIQPAKLEDSAVYLCASRPTDRGFMETQYFGPGTRLLVL.

Worth noting for this clone: The same CDR3 arises from other DNA sequences in this sample as well. The V gene is TRBV28, the J gene TRBJ2-5, with a weak D call TRBD2 (5 bases). Germline-derived CDR1 and CDR2 are MDHEN and SYDVKM. Trimming cost V 1 base and J 1 base, with 7 bases left between them. The CDR3 has 14 amino acids. The CDR3 nucleotides are TGTGCCAGCAGTTTATCGGGGTCCCAAGAGACCCAGTACTTC. It encodes CASSLSGSQETQYF.

A remark on this clone: This CDR3 is also generated by other DNA sequences in the sample. The chain couples TRBV5-4 to TRBJ1-4; D remains unclear. The V gene's germline CDR1 is SGHNT and CDR2 YYREEE (reference sequence). V lost 0 bases to trimming and J lost 0 bases, with 3 bases between them. This CDR3 spans 14 amino acids. This CDR3 reads CASSLEATNEKLFF. The CDR3 DNA is TGTGCCAGCAGCTTGGAAGCAACTAATGAAAAACTGTTTTTT.

This rearrangement joins TRBV28 to TRBJ1-2; D gene unclear. V lost 5 bases and J lost 8, with 9 bases in between. The CDR3 contains 11 residues. Looked up from germline, CDR1 is MDHEN and CDR2 is SYDVKM. In DNA, the CDR3 is TGTGCCAGCAGTCCCCCCCCGGGCTACACCTTC. Protein product: CASSPPPGYTF.

The gene calls are TRBV4-3 and TRBJ2-6, with D tentatively TRBD1 (5 bases). The germline gives CDR1 LGHNA, CDR2 YSLEER. The V and J ends lost 0 bases and 2 bases respectively, with 14 bases between them. The CDR3 spans 18 residues. The CDR3 DNA sequence: TGCGCCAGCAGCCAAGAGAGGCAGGGAAGAACTGGGGCCAACGTCCTGACTTTC. It codes for CASSQERQGRTGANVLTF.

V gene TRBV6-1 combines with J gene TRBJ1-5, with TRBD1 as a possible D gene (6 bases). This CDR3 comprises 13 residues. Germline V gene data show CDR1 as MNHNS and CDR2 as SASEGT. Trimming left V 9 bases short and J 1 base short, with 10 bases between. The DNA for the CDR3 is TGTGCCAGTCGGACAGCGAGCAATCAGCCCCAGCATTTT. This sequence encodes CASRTASNQPQHF.